Below are 14 T cell receptor beta chains sequenced from a single sample in a study of T cell responses to AZD1222 COVID-19 vaccine. TCRdb's copy holds only in-frame clones and misses some; the assay was immunoSEQ multiplex PCR. The sample records roughly 120,000 clones, approximately 90% being singletons. The source was peripheral blood, collected on day 0 of AZD1222 vaccination. All receptors come from an adult in good health.

This clone has just a few counts. Other DNA sequences in the sample encode the same CDR3. This chain uses TRBV3-1 (or the pseudogene TRBV3-2) with TRBJ2-7; a weak D match, TRBD2 (6 bases). In germline, CDR1 is LGHDT, CDR2 YNNKEL (reference sequence). This CDR3 is 15 amino acids long. V was cut by 4 bases and J by 0 bases, with 13 bases left in between. The CDR3 here is CASSRLTSSSYEQYF. Written as DNA, the CDR3 is TGTGCCAGCAGCCGACTGACTAGTTCCTCCTACGAGCAGTACTTC.

V is TRBV28 and J is TRBJ1-1; 7 bases are a match to TRBD1. V dropped 3 bases and J dropped 7; count of bases not matched to a gene: 17. The length of the CDR3 is 17 residues. Germline V lookup: CDR1 MDHEN, CDR2 SYDVKM. The DNA for the CDR3 is TGTGCCAGCAGTTTCTCGAGCACAGGGGATGGGTGGAGTGAAGCTTTCTTT. It specifies CASSFSSTGDGWSEAFF.

Notes on this clone: Other DNA sequences of this sample code for an identical CDR3. The chain couples TRBV4-1 to TRBJ1-5; D not certain. V lost 0 bases to trimming and J lost 4 bases, with 7 bases between them. The CDR3 spans 14 residues. Germline V gene sequence: CDR1 MGHRA, CDR2 YSYEKL. The CDR3 nucleotides read TGCGCCAGCAGCCAAGATCGGGGTAATCAGCCCCAGCATTTT. It is translated as CASSQDRGNQPQHF.

The rearrangement links TRBV5-1 to TRBJ1-2, with 9 bases aligning to TRBD1. V lost 4 bases and J lost 4; bases outside the gene matches: 11. Germline CDR1 SGHRS, CDR2 YFSETQ. CDR3 size: 16 residues. The chain's CDR3 is CASSPSSGQGGYGYTF. CDR3 sequence (DNA): TGCGCCAGCAGCCCCTCCTCGGGACAGGGTGGCTATGGCTACACCTTC.

This rearrangement joins TRBV5-1 to TRBJ2-2; the D gene could be TRBD1 or TRBD2 (6 bases each). Germline V lookup: CDR1 SGHRS, CDR2 YFSETQ. This CDR3 is 15 amino acids long. The germline V and J ends were trimmed by 4 bases and 1 base, with 11 bases remaining between them. The CDR3 nucleotides read TGCGCCAGCAGCCCGGGGGCAGGGAACACCGGGGAGCTGTTTTTT. Its protein is CASSPGAGNTGELFF.

V gene TRBV9 combines with J gene TRBJ2-1; 15 bases line up with TRBD2. The V segment lost 3 bases and the J segment 7 bases; nucleotides outside the gene matches: 5. CDR1 and CDR2 (germline): SGDLS, YYNGEE. This CDR3 spans 16 amino acids. CDR3 region: CASSEGLAGGQNEQFF. The CDR3 DNA sequence: TGTGCCAGCAGCGAGGGACTAGCGGGGGGTCAAAATGAGCAGTTCTTC.

CDR3 coding DNA: TGTGCCACCAGTGACCGACTGCCTACAGGCGGCTACACCTTC. This sequence encodes CATSDRLPTGGYTF. The gene calls are TRBV24-1 and TRBJ1-2, with D tentatively TRBD1 (5 bases). The CDR3 loop spans 14 amino acids. Germline assignment: CDR1 KGHDR and CDR2 SFDVKD. The V end was cut by 4 bases, the J end by 8 bases, with 16 bases between.

The genes are TRBV18 and TRBJ1-1, with D hard to call. The germline V and J ends were trimmed by 5 bases and 1 base, with 8 bases remaining between them. Germline values: CDR1 KGHSH, CDR2 LQKENI. The CDR3 runs 13 residues. The CDR3 is CASSATRNTEAFF. CDR3 bases: TGTGCCAGCTCAGCTACAAGGAACACTGAAGCTTTCTTT.

The rearrangement links TRBV10-1 to TRBJ1-5, with D perhaps TRBD1 (5 bases). CDR1 and CDR2 (germline): WNHNN, SYGVQD (reference sequence). This CDR3 has 13 residues. Trimming left V 2 bases short and J 4 bases short, with 6 bases between. CDR3 residues: CASSEGGNQPQHF. The CDR3 DNA sequence: TGCGCCAGCAGTGAGGGGGGGAATCAGCCCCAGCATTTT.

The V and J genes are TRBV5-1 and TRBJ2-3, with 8 nucleotides matching TRBD1. Trimming cost V 3 bases and J 6 bases; bases outside gene matches: 6. CDR1 SGHRS and CDR2 YFSETQ come from the germline V gene. The CDR3 has 14 amino acids. CDR3 sequence reads: CASSSPDRVDTQYF. CDR3 sequence (DNA): TGCGCCAGCAGCTCTCCGGACAGGGTCGATACGCAGTATTTT.

A single count supports this clone. The chain uses TRBV6-6 and TRBJ1-2, with TRBD1 matching 10 bases. This CDR3 has 18 residues. CDR1 and CDR2 from the germline V gene are MNHNY and SVGAGI (reference sequence). V was clipped by 5 bases and J by 3 bases; unmatched bases: 15. CDR3 loop: CASSPNRARQGADYGYTF. DNA of the CDR3: TGTGCCAGCAGTCCTAACCGGGCCCGACAGGGGGCGGACTATGGCTACACCTTC.

V is TRBV7-9 and J is TRBJ2-1, with D hard to call. The CDR3 has 14 amino acids. The V gene lost 2 bases and the J gene lost 0 bases, with 5 bases spanning the gap. CDR1 is SEHNR, CDR2 FQNEAQ, per germline (reference sequence). The CDR3 DNA reads as TGTGCCAGCAGCTTAACAGCCTCCTACAATGAGCAGTTCTTC. It specifies CASSLTASYNEQFF.

The gene calls are TRBV6-4 and TRBJ2-1, with 8 bases identical to TRBD2. This CDR3 is 15 amino acids long. V gave up 4 bases and J gave up 2 bases; unmatched junction bases: 4. CDR1 and CDR2 (germline): MRHNA, SNTAGT. The CDR3 DNA sequence: TGTGCCAGCAGTGTTCCAGCGGGGGCCTACAATGAGCAGTTCTTC. Translation: CASSVPAGAYNEQFF.

V usage is TRBV24-1 and J usage is TRBJ2-3; 7 bases are shared with TRBD1. The CDR3 has 14 amino acids. Trimming removed 6 bases from V and 1 base from J; junction bases left unmatched: 3. Germline CDR1 and CDR2: KGHDR and SFDVKD. The CDR3 region is CATSRQGGTDTQYF. The CDR3 coding sequence is TGTGCCACCAGTAGACAGGGAGGCACAGATACGCAGTATTTT.